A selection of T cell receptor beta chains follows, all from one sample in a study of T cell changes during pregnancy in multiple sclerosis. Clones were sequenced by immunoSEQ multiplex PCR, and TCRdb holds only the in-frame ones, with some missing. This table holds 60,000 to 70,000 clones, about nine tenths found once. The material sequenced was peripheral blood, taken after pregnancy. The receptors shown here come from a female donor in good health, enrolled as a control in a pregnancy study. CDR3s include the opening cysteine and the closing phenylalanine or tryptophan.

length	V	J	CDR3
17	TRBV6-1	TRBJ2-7	CASSEALPGAGGHEQYF
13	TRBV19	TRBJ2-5	CASTLGGTETQYF
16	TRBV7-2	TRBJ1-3	CASSLVGTGGENTIYF
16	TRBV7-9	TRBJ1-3	CASSLERGRSGNTIYF
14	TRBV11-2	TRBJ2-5	CASSPRTGEETQYF
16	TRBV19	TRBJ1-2	CASSRGGARTTYGYTF
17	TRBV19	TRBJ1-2	CASSTDRDIPSAYGYTF
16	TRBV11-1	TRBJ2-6	CASSLGDTAGANVLTF
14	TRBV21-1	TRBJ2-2	CASSKGGHSGELFF
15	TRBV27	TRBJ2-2	CASSLQGAVPGELFF
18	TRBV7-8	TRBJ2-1	CASRKSLGQGRSYNEQFF
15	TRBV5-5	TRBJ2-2	CASRSTGASTGELFF
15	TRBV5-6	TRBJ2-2	CASSLVGRGTGELFF
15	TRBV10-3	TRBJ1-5	CAISDRAGGNQPQHF
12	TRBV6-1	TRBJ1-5	CASVYGDQPQHF
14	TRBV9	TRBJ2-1	CASSAPTGSNEQFF
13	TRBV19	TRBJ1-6	CASSGTNNSPLHF
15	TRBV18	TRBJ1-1	CASSRTGALNTEAFF
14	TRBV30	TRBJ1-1	CAWSGRPMNTEAFF
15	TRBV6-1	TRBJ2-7	CASSERTGYSYEQYF
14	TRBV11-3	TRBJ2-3	CASSLGGGTDTQYF
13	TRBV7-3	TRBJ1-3	CASSLDSRNTIYF
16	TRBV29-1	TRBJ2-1	CSGDNRTGTYYNEQFF
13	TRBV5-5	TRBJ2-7	CASSFREGYEQYF
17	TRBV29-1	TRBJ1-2	CSAVIAGRQGASGGYTF
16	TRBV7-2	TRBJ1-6	CASSPGQSSYNSPLHF
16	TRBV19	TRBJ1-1	CASSIIRGGAGTEAFF
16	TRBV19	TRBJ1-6	CASSRLDGDRNSPLHF
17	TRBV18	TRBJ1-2	CASSPRDRGLSNYGYTF